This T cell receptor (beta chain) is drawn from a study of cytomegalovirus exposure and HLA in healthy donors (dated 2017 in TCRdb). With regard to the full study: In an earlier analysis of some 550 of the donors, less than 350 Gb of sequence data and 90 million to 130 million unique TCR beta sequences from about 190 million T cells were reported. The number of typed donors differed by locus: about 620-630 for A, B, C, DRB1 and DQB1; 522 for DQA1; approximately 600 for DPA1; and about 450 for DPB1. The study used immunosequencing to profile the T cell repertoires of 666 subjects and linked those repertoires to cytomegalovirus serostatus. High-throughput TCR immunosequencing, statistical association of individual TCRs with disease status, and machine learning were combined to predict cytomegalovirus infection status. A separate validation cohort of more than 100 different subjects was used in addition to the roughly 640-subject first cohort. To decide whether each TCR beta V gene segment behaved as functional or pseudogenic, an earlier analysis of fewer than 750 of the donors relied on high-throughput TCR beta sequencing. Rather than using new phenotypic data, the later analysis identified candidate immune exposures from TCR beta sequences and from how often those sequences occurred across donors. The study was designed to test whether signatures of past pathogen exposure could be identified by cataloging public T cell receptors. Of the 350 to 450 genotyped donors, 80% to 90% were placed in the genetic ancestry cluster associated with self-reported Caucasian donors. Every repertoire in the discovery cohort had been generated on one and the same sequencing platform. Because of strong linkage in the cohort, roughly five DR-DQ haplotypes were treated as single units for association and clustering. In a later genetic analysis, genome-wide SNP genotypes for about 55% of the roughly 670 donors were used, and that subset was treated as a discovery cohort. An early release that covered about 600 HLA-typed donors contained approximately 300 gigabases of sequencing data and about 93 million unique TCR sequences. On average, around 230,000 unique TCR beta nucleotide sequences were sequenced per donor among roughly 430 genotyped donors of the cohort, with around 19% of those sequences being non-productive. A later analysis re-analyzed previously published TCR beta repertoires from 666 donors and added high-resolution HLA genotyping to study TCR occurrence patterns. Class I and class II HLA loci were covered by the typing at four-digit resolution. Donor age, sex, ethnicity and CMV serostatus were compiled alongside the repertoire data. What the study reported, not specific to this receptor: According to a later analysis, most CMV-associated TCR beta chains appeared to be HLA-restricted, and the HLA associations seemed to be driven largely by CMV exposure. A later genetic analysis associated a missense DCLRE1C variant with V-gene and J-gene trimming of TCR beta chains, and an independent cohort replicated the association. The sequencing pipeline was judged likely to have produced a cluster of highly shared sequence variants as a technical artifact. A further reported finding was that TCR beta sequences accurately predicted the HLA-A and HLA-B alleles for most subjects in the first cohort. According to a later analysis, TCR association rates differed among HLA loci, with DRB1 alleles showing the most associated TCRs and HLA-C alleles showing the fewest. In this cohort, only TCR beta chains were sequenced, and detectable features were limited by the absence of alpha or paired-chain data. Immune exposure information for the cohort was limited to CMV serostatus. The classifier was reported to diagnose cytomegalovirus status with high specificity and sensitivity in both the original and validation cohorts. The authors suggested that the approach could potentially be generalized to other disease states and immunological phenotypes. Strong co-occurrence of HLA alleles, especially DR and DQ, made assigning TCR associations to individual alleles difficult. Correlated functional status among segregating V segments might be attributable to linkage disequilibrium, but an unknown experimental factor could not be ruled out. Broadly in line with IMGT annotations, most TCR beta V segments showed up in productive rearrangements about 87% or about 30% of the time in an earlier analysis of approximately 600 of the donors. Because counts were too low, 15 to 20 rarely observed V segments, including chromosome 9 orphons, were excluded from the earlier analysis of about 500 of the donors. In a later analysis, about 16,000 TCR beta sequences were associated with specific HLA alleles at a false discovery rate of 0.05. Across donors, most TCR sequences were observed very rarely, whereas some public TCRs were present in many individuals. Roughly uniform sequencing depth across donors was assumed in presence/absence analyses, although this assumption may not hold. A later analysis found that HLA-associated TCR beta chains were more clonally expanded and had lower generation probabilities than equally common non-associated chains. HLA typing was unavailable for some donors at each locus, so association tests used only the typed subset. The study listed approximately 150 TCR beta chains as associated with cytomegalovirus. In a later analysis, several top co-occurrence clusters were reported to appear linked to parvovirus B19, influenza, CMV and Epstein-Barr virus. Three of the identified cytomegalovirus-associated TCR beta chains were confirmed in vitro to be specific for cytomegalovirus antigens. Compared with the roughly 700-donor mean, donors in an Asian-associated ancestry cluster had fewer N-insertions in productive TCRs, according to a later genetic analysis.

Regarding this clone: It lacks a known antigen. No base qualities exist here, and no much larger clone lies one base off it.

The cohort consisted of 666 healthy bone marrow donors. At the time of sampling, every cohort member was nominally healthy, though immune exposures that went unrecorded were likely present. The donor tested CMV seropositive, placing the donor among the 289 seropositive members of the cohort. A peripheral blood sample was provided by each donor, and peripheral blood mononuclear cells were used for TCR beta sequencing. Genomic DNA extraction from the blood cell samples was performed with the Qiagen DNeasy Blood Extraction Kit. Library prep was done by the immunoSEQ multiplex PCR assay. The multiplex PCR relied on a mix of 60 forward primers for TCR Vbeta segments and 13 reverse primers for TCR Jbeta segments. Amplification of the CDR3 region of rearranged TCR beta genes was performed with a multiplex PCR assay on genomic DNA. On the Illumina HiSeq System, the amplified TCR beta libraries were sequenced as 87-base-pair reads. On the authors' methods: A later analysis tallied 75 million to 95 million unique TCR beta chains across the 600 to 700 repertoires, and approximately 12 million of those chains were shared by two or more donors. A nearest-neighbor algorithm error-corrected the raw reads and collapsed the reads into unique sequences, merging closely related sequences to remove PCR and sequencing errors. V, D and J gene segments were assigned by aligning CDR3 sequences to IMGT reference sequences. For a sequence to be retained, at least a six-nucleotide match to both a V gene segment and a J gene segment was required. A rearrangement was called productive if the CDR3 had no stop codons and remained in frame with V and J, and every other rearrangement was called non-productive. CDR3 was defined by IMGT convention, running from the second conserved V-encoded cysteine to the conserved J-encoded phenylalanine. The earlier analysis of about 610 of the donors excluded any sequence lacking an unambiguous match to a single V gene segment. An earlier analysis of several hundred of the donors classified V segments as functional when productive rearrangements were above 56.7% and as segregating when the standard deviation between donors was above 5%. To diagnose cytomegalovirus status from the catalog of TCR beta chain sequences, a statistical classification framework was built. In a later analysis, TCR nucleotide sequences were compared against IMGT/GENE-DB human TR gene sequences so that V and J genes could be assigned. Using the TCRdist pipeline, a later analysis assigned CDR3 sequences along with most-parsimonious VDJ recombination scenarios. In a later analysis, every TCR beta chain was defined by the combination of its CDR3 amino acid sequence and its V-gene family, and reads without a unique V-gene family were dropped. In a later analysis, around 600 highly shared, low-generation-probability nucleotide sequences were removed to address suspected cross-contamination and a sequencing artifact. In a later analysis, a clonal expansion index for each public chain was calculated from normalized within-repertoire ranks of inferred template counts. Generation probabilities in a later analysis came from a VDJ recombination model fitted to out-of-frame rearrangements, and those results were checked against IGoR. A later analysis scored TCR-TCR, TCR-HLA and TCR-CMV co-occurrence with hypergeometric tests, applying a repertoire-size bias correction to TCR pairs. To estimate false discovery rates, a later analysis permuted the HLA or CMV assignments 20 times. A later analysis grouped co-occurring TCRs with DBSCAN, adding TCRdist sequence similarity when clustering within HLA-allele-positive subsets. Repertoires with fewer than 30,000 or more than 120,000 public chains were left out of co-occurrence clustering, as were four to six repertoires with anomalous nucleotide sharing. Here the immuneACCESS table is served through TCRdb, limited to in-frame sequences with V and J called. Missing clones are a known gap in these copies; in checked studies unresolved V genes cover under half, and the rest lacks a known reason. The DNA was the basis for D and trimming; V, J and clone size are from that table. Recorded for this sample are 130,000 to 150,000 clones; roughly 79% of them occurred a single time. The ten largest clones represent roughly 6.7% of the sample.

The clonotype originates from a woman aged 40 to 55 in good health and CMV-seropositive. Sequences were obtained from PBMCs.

The nucleotide sequence reads as follows: TGTGCCAGTAGTTCCGGGACAGCTACTACCTACAATGAGCAGTTCTTC. Its coded protein is CASSSGTATTYNEQFF. Here the chain combines TRBV19 and TRBJ2-1, and TRBD1 matches 7 of the central bases. Taken from cysteine to phenylalanine, the CDR3 has 16 residues. Only the CDR3 part of the read is kept: 48 bases, read in frame from the first base. Clipping removes 5 bases from V and 2 bases from J, with 9 as the unmatched junction base count. From the germline V gene (reference sequence), CDR1 is LNHDA and CDR2 is SQIVND.